This TCR beta chain appears in the sequencing data of a study of cytomegalovirus exposure and HLA in healthy donors. Study results and caveats: The dataset shows that most TCR sequences were rare, while some public TCRs occurred in many donors.

Comment on this clone: Its antigen is not identified.

In the PCR, 60 Vbeta and 13 Jbeta primers were used. Produced via immunoSEQ multiplex PCR; TCRdb's table is partial and in-frame only. The table includes approximately 170,000 clones, roughly 65% detected once. V lost 4 bases to trimming and J lost 9 bases; unmatched junction nucleotides: 4. CDR1 SGHRS and CDR2 YFSETQ come from the germline V gene. The CDR3 is made up of 15 amino acids. V and J are TRBV5-1 and TRBJ2-1; the match to TRBD2 covers 16 bases. Sequencing was done on a sample of PBMCs. The source of this sequence is a man aged 18 to 30 in good health and CMV-seropositive. CDR3 in DNA: TGCGCCAGCAGCGGGACTAGCGGGAGGGCCTTTGAGCAGTTCTTC. Protein: CASSGTSGRAFEQFF. The full variable domain, its missing parts supplied by reference TRBV5-1 and TRBJ2-1, is KAGVTQTPRYLIKTRGQQVTLSCSPISGHRSVSWYQQTPGQGLQFLFEYFSETQRNKGNFPGRFSGRQFSNSRSEMNVSTLELGDSALYLCASSGTSGRAFEQFFGPGTRLTVL.